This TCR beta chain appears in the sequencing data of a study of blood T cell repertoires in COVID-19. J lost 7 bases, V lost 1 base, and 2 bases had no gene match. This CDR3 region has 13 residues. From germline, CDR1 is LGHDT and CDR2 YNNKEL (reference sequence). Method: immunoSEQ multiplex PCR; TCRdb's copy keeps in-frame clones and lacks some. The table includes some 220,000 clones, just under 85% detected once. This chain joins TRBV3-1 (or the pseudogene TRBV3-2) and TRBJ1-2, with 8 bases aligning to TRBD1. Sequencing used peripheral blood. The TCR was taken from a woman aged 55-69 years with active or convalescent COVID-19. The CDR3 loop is CASSQGQGPGYTF. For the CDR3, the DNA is TGTGCCAGCAGCCAAGGACAGGGGCCTGGCTACACCTTC.